This entry is about one T cell receptor (beta chain). This clonotype was found a few times. The clone's antigen remains unknown. No quality values exist for individual bases; no much larger clone is one base distant. The sample comes from a study of naive and memory T cell subsets (dated by TCRdb to 2015 to 2018). As for the study more broadly: Sorted naive and memory T cell subsets from peripheral blood were analyzed in the study using a UMI-based, open-source pipeline for TCR alpha and beta sequencing. IgG serology results and the functional CMV T cell responses were in complete agreement. RNA was DNase-treated and reverse transcribed with TCR constant-region primers, mostly using SuperScript III. General study outcomes and caveats: No ground truth was available to validate the repertoire findings for the naive and memory subsets. RNA-based TCR counts may be affected by expression changes linked to T cell activation and differentiation. Each clonotype was defined as a single alpha or beta chain sequence rather than as a paired alpha/beta receptor. Following error correction, more than 95% of naive TCR sequences occurred only once, which made naive abundance distributions much steeper than those of memory subsets. A power law was followed by TCR abundance, with an exponent that differed between naive and memory subsets but was consistent across the three individuals. Naive repertoires, especially CD8, contained a few larger clonotypes, possibly memory cells re-expressing CD45RA. In both CD4 and CD8 cells, a rise in Gini index and a fall in Shannon and inverse Simpson diversity were observed from naive through CM, EM and EMRA.

Trimming at the junction amounts to 6 bases on V and 0 bases on J, and the germline ends lie 14 bases apart. Including the terminal cysteine and phenylalanine, the CDR3 comprises 15 residues. Only the CDR3 DNA is retained, 45 bases long and in frame from the first base. From the second PCR step onward, the TCR alpha chain libraries and the TCR beta chain libraries were amplified separately. The CMV status of each donor was determined by measuring IFNgamma production from CD4+ T cells after fresh PBMCs had been stimulated overnight with CMV viral lysate. Using Miltenyi beads, CD4 T cells were first positively selected, and CD8 T cells were then positively selected from the CD4-negative fraction. Cells were stained for CD3, CD4, CD8, CD45RA, CD27 and a live/dead dye and were sorted on a BD Aria II into four subsets based on CD45RA and CD27. Blood came from three healthy volunteers, each fractionated into CD4 and CD8 T cells and then into four differentiation subsets. About 120 ml of peripheral blood was drawn per donor, and PBMC were isolated by Ficoll-Paque PLUS density-gradient centrifugation. Sorted cells were lysed in RLT buffer, and RNA was extracted with a Qiagen RNeasy kit and stored at -80°C.

To prepare the library, UMI-ligation and nested PCR was applied. The beta constant-region primer was an equimolar mix of two oligonucleotides covering both TRBC1 and TRBC2. Four rounds of PCR, combining the SP2 primer with nested alpha and beta constant-region primers, were used to amplify the ligated cDNA. A single-stranded oligonucleotide containing the SP2 primer and a 12-nucleotide UMI was joined to the 3' end of the cDNA by T4 RNA ligase 1. The ligation reaction was kept at 16 degrees C for roughly 19-24 hours. PCR2 was typically run as a SYBR Green qPCR and stopped at a predetermined threshold to prevent over-amplification. All purifications after the first were performed with Agencourt AMPure XP magnetic beads. Libraries were quantified by Qubit and checked on a TapeStation, with a main peak expected near 650 bp. Pooled libraries were sequenced on an Illumina MiSeq with v2 2x251 paired-end kits, typically giving roughly 0.9-2.2 million reads per sample. Each sample was pooled at 3.5 to 5 nM, and about 4.5-8% PhiX was included to help cluster recognition. In the paper's pipeline: Using tag matching that tolerated one base-pair mismatch, Decombinator assigned V and J genes to FASTQ reads that had been processed by Demultiplexor. By using UMIs, Collapsinator corrected both sequencing errors and the frequency errors caused by PCR heterogeneity. TCRs were translated and CDR3s were extracted from the conserved cysteine to the FGXG phenylalanine by CDR3Translator, with non-productive sequences being flagged. Gini, Shannon entropy and inverse Simpson indices were calculated on repertoires subsampled to equal numbers of UMI-defined TCRs. Within the linear range, a power law was fitted to clonotype abundance distributions using maximum likelihood. For one naive CD8 sample, the pipeline and MIGEC produced similar UMI counts, unique TCR numbers and clonal distributions. In one analysis, naive TCRs also found in any memory subset of the same donor were removed from the naive repertoire. The repertoires were searched for approximately 7,000 CMV-associated CDR3 sequences that had been compiled from VDJdb and a published dataset. TCRdb reprocessed the public reads (quality trimming at Q25 with fastp, clone calling with MiXCR) and kept in-frame beta chains. Rows merge per CDR3 protein into single entries with the most common DNA and genes. The V and J calls, along with clone size, are taken from TCRdb and not from the paper's own processing. The sample table contains about 90,000 distinct CDR3 sequences; only one count was recorded for around 11% of them. Of the sample, more than 0.11% is held by the ten largest clones.

This clonotype originated in a human donor in good health. Rearrangement joined TRBV12-3 or TRBV12-4 to TRBJ1-1; a tentative D call is TRBD1 (6 bases match). The sample was naive CD4+ T cells from blood. What this sample's cell subset or site label stands for: naive T cells, CD45RA high CD27+. At the DNA level, the sequence is TGTGCCAGCAGGCCAACGGGGGCAATGAACACTGAAGCTTTCTTT. Its amino acids are CASRPTGAMNTEAFF.